This T cell receptor (beta chain) was identified during a study of Graves' ophthalmopathy and Graves' hyperthyroidism. General study points: Blood repertoires reportedly contained most expanded thyroid clonotypes above 0.001 frequency.

Among the hyperthyroidism patients, all were newly diagnosed, aged 18 to 65, with under 2 months' duration. Clinicians diagnosed using symptoms, serum thyroxine, TRAb, thyroid ultrasound and orbital computed tomography. This clonotype was observed a handful of times. Its antigen is undetermined. Amplifying from RNA transcripts, the study obtained TCR beta CDR3 regions. HTBI-primed first-round RT-PCR preceded second-round multiplex PCR. Each CDR3 protein gets one entry after TCRdb re-called the multiplex PCR reads with MiXCR. The sample holds over a million distinct CDR3 sequences, about two fifths seen once. V trimming: 1 base; J trimming: 0 bases; junction bases outside the gene matches: 5. Germline assignment: CDR1 MDHEN and CDR2 SYDVKM. CDR3 size: 16 residues.

Sample: peripheral blood or thyroid tissue (not recorded which). The chain links TRBV28 to TRBJ1-2, with 7 bases that match TRBD1. The sequence came from an adult man with Graves' hyperthyroidism. The CDR3 spells CASSLLTGTANYGYTF. CDR3 in DNA: TGTGCCAGCAGTTTATTAACCGGGACAGCTAACTATGGCTACACCTTC.